This TCR beta chain was identified during a study of T cells in Graves' hyperthyroidism and ophthalmopathy (dated by TCRdb to about 2019). About the study as a whole: Peripheral blood was sampled at the time of initial diagnosis, prior to any treatment. TCR V-J signatures able to tell the groups apart were searched for in a discovery cohort of about a hundred patients, of whom approximately 40 had Graves' ophthalmopathy and about 60 had stable Graves' hyperthyroidism. After blood sampling, hyperthyroidism patients were treated with methimazole at a starting dose of 30 mg daily, and ophthalmopathy patients were treated with high-dose intravenous methylprednisolone. In six Graves' hyperthyroidism patients, the study also compared T-cell repertoires from thyroid tissue with T-cell repertoires from blood. The 90 to 100 discovery patients were randomly split 7:3 into training and test sets. TCR Vbeta CDR3 sequencing of 120 to 150 peripheral blood samples (roughly 43 ophthalmopathy, 75 to 85 hyperthyroidism and 17 progressor patients) is reported in the paper. An independent validation cohort of around 20 hyperthyroidism patients and 17 patients who later progressed to ophthalmopathy tested prospective prediction of ophthalmopathy.

The TCR beta CDR3 regions were amplified from RNA transcripts. For the first round of RT-PCR on the TCR CDR3, the HTBI primer set was used together with the Qiagen OneStep RT-PCR kit. Libraries were constructed in a second round of multiplex PCR, after which size selection and purification were carried out. Libraries were sequenced paired-end with 100 bp reads on an Illumina HiSeq2000. The original pipeline was this. SOAPnuke was used to process the raw data, throwing out any read that contained adapters or uncalled bases, had a mean Phred below 15, or lacked an exact constant-primer or identifier match. High-quality paired reads were merged with COPE v1.2.5, and unique nucleotide sequences were defined as clonotypes. Clonotypes were aligned to IMGT TRBV, TRBD and TRBJ reference segments using MiTCR v1.1. The analysis included only V-J combinations with a frequency above 0.0001, which together covered roughly 99% of the repertoires. A TCS score was defined as the ratio between F50 (clonal expansion) and ExV (chaos), using BLOSUM62-based TCRdist between CDR3 peptides within each V-J. Welch's t-statistics and random forest reduced roughly 500 V-J features to 10 to 15, which were used in a naive Bayes classifier (R e1071). TCRdb cleaned the public reads at Q25 with fastp, built clones with MiXCR and kept in-frame beta chains. For every CDR3 protein sequence, its rows merge into one entry that carries the most common genes and DNA. The V and J calls, along with clone size, are taken from TCRdb and not from the paper's own processing. The sample table contains some 420,000 distinct CDR3 sequences; only one count was recorded for roughly 13% of them. About 5% of the sample rests with the top ten.

Broad study findings and their caveats: Most expanded thyroid clonotypes (frequency above 0.001) were also detected in blood, suggesting blood repertoires may reflect thyroid immune responses. No statistical method was used to fix the sample size in advance, and group allocation was not hidden from the investigators. In validation, the model predicted progression to ophthalmopathy with approximately 70% sensitivity and approximately 74% specificity, a median of 6.5 months before onset. In cross-validation, a model built on a 13 V-J signature told ophthalmopathy apart from stable hyperthyroidism with 87.88% sensitivity and around 81% specificity, and in testing the same model reached 80%/75%.

This clonotype occurred many times. Its antigen is still unknown. Within one base of it there is no much larger clone, and no base qualities were kept. A patient counted as having stable Graves' hyperthyroidism if no progression to ophthalmopathy occurred over 18 months of follow-up. Hyperthyroidism patients were newly diagnosed, with disease duration under 2 months, and aged 18 to 65 years. Any patient with an uncontrolled infection, another autoimmune disease, pregnancy or lactation was excluded. Diagnoses relied on clinical symptoms, serum thyroxine and TRAb, thyroid ultrasound and orbital computed tomography. PBMCs were separated from approximately 10 ml of fresh peripheral blood using Ficoll-Paque density gradient centrifugation. Trizol reagent was used to extract total RNA, and RNA quality was then checked on an Agilent 2100 Bioanalyzer. The CDR3 numbers 15 residues from cysteine through phenylalanine. The sequence is cut down to CDR3 DNA, 45 bases in frame from base 1. Looking up the germline V gene (reference sequence) yields CDR1 LNHDA and CDR2 SQIVND. The V and J ends are trimmed by 6 bases and 0 bases, leaving 12 bases between them.

Sequencing was done on a sample of blood. The origin of this receptor is a woman under 30 with Graves' hyperthyroidism. The rearranged chain carries TRBV19 and TRBJ2-1, with no confidently assigned D gene. The CDR3 protein sequence reads: CASSGGASSYNEQFF. The DNA is as follows: TGTGCCAGTAGCGGCGGAGCGAGCTCCTACAATGAGCAGTTCTTC.